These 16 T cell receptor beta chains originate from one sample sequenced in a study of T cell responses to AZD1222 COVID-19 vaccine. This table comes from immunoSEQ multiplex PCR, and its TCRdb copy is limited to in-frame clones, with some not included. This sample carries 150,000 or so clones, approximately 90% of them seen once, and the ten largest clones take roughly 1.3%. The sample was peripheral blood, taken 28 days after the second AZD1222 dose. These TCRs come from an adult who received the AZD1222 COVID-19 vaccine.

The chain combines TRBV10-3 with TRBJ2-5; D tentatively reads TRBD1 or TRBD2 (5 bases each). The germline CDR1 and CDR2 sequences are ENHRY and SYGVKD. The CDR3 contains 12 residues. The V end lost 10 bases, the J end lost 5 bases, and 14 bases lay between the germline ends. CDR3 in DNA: TGTGCCACCAGGGACGCCCCTGAGACCCAGTACTTC. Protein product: CATRDAPETQYF.

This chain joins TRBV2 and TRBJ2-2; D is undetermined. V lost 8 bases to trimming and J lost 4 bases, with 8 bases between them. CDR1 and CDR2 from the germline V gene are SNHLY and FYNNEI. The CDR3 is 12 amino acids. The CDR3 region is CASVEPTGELFF. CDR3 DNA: TGTGCCAGCGTCGAGCCCACCGGGGAGCTGTTTTTT.

The CDR3 sequence is CASSEAHTMVVAGTYEQYF. DNA of the CDR3: TGTGCCAGCAGTGAAGCCCATACTATGGTGGTAGCGGGGACCTACGAGCAGTACTTC. This chain links TRBV6-1 with TRBJ2-7, with 8 bases lining up with TRBD2. The germline CDR1 and CDR2 sequences are MNHNS and SASEGT. The length of the CDR3 is 19 residues. Trimming took 0 bases from V and 2 from J; bases not matched to a gene: 15.

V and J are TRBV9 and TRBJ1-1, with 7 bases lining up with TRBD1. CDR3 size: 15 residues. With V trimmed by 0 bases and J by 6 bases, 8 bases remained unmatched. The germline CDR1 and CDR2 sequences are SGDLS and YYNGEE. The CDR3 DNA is TGTGCCAGCAGCGTAGTCCCTACAGGGGAGGCTGAAGCTTTCTTT. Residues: CASSVVPTGEAEAFF.

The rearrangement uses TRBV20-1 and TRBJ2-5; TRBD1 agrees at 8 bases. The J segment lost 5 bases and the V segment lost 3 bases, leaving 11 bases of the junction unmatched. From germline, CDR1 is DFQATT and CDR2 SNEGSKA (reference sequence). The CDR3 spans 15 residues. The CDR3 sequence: CSASAPQGAGETQYF. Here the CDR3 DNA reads TGCAGTGCTAGTGCCCCCCAGGGGGCAGGTGAGACCCAGTACTTC.

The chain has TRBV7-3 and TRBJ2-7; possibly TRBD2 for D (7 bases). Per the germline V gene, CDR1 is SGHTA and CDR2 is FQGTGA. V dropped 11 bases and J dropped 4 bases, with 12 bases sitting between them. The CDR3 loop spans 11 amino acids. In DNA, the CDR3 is TGTGCCGAGGGGAGGGGGTACGAGCAGTACTTC. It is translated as CAEGRGYEQYF.

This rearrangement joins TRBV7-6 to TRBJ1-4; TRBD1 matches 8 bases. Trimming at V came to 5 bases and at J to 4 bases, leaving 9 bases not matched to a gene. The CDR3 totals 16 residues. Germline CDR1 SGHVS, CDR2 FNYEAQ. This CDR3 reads CASSPTSTGVNEKLFF. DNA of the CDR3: TGTGCCAGCAGCCCAACGTCGACAGGGGTTAATGAAAAACTGTTTTTT.

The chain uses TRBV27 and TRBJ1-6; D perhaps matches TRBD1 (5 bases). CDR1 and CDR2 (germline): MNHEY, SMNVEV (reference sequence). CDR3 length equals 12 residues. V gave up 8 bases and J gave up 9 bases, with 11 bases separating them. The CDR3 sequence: CASRTGTSPLHF. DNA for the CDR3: TGTGCCAGCCGAACAGGCACTTCACCCCTCCACTTT.

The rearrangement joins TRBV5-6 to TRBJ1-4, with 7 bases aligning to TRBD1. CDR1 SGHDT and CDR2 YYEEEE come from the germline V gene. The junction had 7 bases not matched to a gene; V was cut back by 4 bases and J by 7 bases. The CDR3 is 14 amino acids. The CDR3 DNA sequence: TGTGCCAGCAGCGACAACGGACAGGCTGAAAAACTGTTTTTT. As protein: CASSDNGQAEKLFF.

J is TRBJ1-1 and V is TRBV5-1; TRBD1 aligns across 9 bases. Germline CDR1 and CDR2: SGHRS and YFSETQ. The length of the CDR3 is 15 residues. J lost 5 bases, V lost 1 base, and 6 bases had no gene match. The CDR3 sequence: CASSLTGTGYTEAFF. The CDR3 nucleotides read TGCGCCAGCAGCTTGACCGGGACAGGGTATACTGAAGCTTTCTTT. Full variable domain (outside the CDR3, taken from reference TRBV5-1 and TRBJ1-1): KAGVTQTPRYLIKTRGQQVTLSCSPISGHRSVSWYQQTPGQGLQFLFEYFSETQRNKGNFPGRFSGRQFSNSRSEMNVSTLELGDSALYLCASSLTGTGYTEAFFGQGTRLTVV.

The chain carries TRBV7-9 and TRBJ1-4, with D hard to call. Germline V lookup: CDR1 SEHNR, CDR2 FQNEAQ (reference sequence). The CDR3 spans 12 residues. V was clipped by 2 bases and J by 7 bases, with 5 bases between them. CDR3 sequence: CASSLLGEKLFF. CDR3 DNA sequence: TGTGCCAGCAGCTTATTGGGTGAAAAACTGTTTTTT. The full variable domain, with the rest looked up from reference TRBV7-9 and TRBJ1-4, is DTGVSQNPRHKITKRGQNVTFRCDPISEHNRLYWYRQTLGQGPEFLTYFQNEAQLEKSRLLSDRFSAERPKGSFSTLEIQRTEQGDSAMYLCASSLLGEKLFFGSGTQLSVL.

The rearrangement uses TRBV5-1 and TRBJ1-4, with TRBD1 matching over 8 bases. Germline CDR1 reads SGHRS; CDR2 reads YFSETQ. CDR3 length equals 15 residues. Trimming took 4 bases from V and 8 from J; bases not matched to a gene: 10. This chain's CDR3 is CASSGTGAEWEKLFF. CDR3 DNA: TGCGCCAGCAGCGGGACAGGTGCCGAGTGGGAAAAACTGTTTTTT.

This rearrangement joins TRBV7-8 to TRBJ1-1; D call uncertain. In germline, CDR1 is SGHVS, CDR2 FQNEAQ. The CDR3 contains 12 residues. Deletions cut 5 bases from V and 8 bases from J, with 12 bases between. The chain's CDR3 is CASSALSVEAFF. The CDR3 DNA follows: TGTGCCAGCAGCGCCTTATCTGTCGAAGCTTTCTTT.

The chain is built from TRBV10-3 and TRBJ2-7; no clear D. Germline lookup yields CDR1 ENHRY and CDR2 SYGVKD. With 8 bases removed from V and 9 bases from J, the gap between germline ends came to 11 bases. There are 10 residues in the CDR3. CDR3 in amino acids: CAIGLTGQYF. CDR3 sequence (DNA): TGTGCCATCGGGCTGACGGGGCAGTACTTC.

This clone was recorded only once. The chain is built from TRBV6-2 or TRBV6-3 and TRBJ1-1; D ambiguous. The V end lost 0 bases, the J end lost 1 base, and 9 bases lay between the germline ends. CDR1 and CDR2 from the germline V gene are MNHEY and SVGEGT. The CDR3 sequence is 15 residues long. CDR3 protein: CASSYSATGNTEAFF. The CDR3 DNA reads TGTGCCAGCAGTTACTCGGCGACGGGGAACACTGAAGCTTTCTTT.

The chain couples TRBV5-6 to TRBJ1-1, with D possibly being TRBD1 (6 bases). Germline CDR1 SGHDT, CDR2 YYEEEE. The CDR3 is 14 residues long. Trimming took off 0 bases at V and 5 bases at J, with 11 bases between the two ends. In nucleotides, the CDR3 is TGTGCCAGCAGCTTGGAACAGGGACAAACTGAAGCTTTCTTT. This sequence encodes CASSLEQGQTEAFF.